The table lists the clone carrying this TCR beta chain with a count of one. The CDR3 extends over 15 amino acids. V was shortened by 0 bases and J by 0 bases, with 7 bases between the two germline ends. In germline, CDR1 is SGHRS, CDR2 YFSETQ. This sample is drawn from a study of blood T cell repertoires in COVID-19. Study in general: Samples representing acute and convalescent COVID-19 were sourced from the United States, Italy and Spain.

The method was immunoSEQ multiplex PCR; TCRdb's version includes in-frame clones alone and lacks a portion of them. Found here are 200,000 to 250,000 clones, 75% to 85% of them singletons; the top ten hold around 13%. The gene calls are TRBV5-1 and TRBJ2-1; no reliable D call. Sequences were obtained from peripheral blood. The receptor was isolated from a human donor in a cohort sampled during active COVID-19. CDR3 protein: CASSLAVSSYNEQFF. The CDR3 DNA reads as TGCGCCAGCAGCTTGGCCGTGAGCTCCTACAATGAGCAGTTCTTC.